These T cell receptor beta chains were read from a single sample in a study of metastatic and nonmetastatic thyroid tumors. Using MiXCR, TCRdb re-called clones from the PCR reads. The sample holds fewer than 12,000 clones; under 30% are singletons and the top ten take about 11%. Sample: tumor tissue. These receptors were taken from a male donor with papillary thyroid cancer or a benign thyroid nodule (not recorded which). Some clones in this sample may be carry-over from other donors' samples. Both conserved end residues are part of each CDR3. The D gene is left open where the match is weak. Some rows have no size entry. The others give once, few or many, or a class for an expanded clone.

DNA: TGTGCCAGCGAGGGACAGATAATAAACACCGGGGAGCTGTTTTTT; CDR3: CASEGQIINTGELFF; V: TRBV7-9; D: TRBD1; J: TRBJ2-2; length: 15; size: many
DNA: TGTGCCAGCAACAAGGTCTTGAATGAGCAGTTCTTC; CDR3: CASNKVLNEQFF; V: TRBV28; D: NA; J: TRBJ2-1; length: 12; size: medium-sized
DNA: TGCGCCAGCAGCTTAAAACCGTCGAACACCGGGGAGCTGTTTTTT; CDR3: CASSLKPSNTGELFF; V: TRBV5-1; D: NA; J: TRBJ2-2; length: 15; size: many
DNA: TGCGCCAGCAGCCACAACCGGGACATTCAAGAGACCCAGTACTTC; CDR3: CASSHNRDIQETQYF; V: TRBV4-1; D: NA; J: TRBJ2-5; length: 15; size: many
DNA: TGTGCCAGCAGCCAAGATTGGGGCAGGGATCAGCCCCAGCATTTT; CDR3: CASSQDWGRDQPQHF; V: TRBV3-1; D: NA; J: TRBJ1-5; length: 15; size: medium-sized
DNA: TGTGCCAGTAGTATAGTTAGACCGGGACAGGGGAACACCGGGGAGCTGTTTTTT; CDR3: CASSIVRPGQGNTGELFF; V: TRBV19; D: TRBD1; J: TRBJ2-2; length: 18; size: medium-sized
DNA: TGTGCCAGCAGCGTCGAGAGGGTGACGAAATATGGCTACACCTTC; CDR3: CASSVERVTKYGYTF; V: TRBV7-9; D: NA; J: TRBJ1-2; length: 15; size: NA
DNA: TGTGCCAGCAGCGTAGCAGACAATCAGCCCCAGCATTTT; CDR3: CASSVADNQPQHF; V: TRBV9; D: NA; J: TRBJ1-5; length: 13; size: NA
DNA: TGTGCCAGCAGTGGACATATCATGGATGGCTACACCTTC; CDR3: CASSGHIMDGYTF; V: TRBV28; D: NA; J: TRBJ1-2; length: 13; size: NA
DNA: TGTGCCACCTCAACGGGAGGGACCGGGGAGCTGTTTTTT; CDR3: CATSTGGTGELFF; V: TRBV28; D: TRBD2; J: TRBJ2-2; length: 13; size: few
DNA: TGCAGCGCCAGGACAGCTGACGAGCGGTACTTC; CDR3: CSARTADERYF; V: TRBV29-1; D: NA; J: TRBJ2-7; length: 11; size: NA
DNA: TGCGCCAGCAGCCGGGCGGACGAGGGGTACTATGGCTACACCTTC; CDR3: CASSRADEGYYGYTF; V: TRBV4-3; D: NA; J: TRBJ1-2; length: 15; size: NA
DNA: TGCAGTGCTAGAGATCTGGCGGGAGTAGATTACGAGCAGTACTTC; CDR3: CSARDLAGVDYEQYF; V: TRBV20-1; D: TRBD2; J: TRBJ2-7; length: 15; size: medium-sized
DNA: TGTGCCAGCAGCCCTCCGGGGGCGAGGGGTGGCTACACCTTC; CDR3: CASSPPGARGGYTF; V: TRBV7-9; D: NA; J: TRBJ1-2; length: 14; size: NA
DNA: TGTGCCAGCAGCTTAGCGTGGACAAGAAACTCTGGGGCCAACGTCCTGACTTTC; CDR3: CASSLAWTRNSGANVLTF; V: TRBV7-8; D: NA; J: TRBJ2-6; length: 18; size: many
DNA: TGTGCCAGCAGAGGGGCAGGAGACTTATATAGCAATCAGCCCCAGCATTTT; CDR3: CASRGAGDLYSNQPQHF; V: TRBV6-1; D: NA; J: TRBJ1-5; length: 17; size: NA
DNA: TGTGCCAGCAGCGGAACTTGGGGAGCTGGAAACACCATATATTTT; CDR3: CASSGTWGAGNTIYF; V: TRBV9; D: NA; J: TRBJ1-3; length: 15; size: NA
DNA: TGCGCCAGCAGCCAAGATTTCGGCGGCTTCTATGGCTACACCTTC; CDR3: CASSQDFGGFYGYTF; V: TRBV4-1; D: NA; J: TRBJ1-2; length: 15; size: NA
DNA: TGTGCCAGCTCACCTGGGGACAATAACAATGAGCAGTTCTTC; CDR3: CASSPGDNNNEQFF; V: TRBV18; D: NA; J: TRBJ2-1; length: 14; size: once
DNA: TGTGCCAGCAGCCTAGAGGGACGTCAGTACTTC; CDR3: CASSLEGRQYF; V: TRBV3-1; D: NA; J: TRBJ2-7; length: 11; size: once
DNA: TGTGCCAGTAAGTCCCTGAGACAGGGGTTCAGCACCTTC; CDR3: CASKSLRQGFSTF; V: TRBV19; D: TRBD1; J: TRBJ1-2; length: 13; size: few
DNA: TGTGCCAGCAGCTGGGACGGAACCTACAATGAGCAGTTCTTC; CDR3: CASSWDGTYNEQFF; V: TRBV7-8; D: NA; J: TRBJ2-1; length: 14; size: medium-sized
DNA: TGCGCCAGCAGCCAAGGAAGGGGGGCGACAAGGGGAGATGGCTACACCTTC; CDR3: CASSQGRGATRGDGYTF; V: TRBV4-3; D: NA; J: TRBJ1-2; length: 17; size: many
DNA: TGTGCCAGCAGTTTATCGGGACAGGCCAATCAGCCCCAGCATTTT; CDR3: CASSLSGQANQPQHF; V: TRBV27; D: TRBD1; J: TRBJ1-5; length: 15; size: few
DNA: TGCGCCAGCAGCTTGGGTGGGCTCGACACCGTGGAGCTGTTTTTT; CDR3: CASSLGGLDTVELFF; V: TRBV5-1; D: NA; J: TRBJ2-2; length: 15; size: NA